The clone carrying this T cell receptor beta chain was seen just once. Terminally differentiated effector memory CD45RA+ cells were excluded from the naive CD8 cells, which were CD45RO-negative and positively selected for CCR7. The sample comes from a study of shared clonotypes between healthy human individuals. Trimming at V came to 6 bases and at J to 2 bases, leaving 8 bases not matched to a gene. CDR1 is SGHAT and CDR2 is FQNNGV in the germline V gene. The CDR3 runs to 16 residues. The authors distributed each subset's genomic DNA evenly over several immunoSEQ plates. Produced via immunoSEQ multiplex PCR; TCRdb's table is partial and in-frame only. Here the sample spans roughly 2.1 million clones, just over 90% being singletons.

The sample taken for sequencing was naive CD8+ T cells from PBMCs. The receptor was isolated from a man younger than 35 in good health. Some clones in this sample may be carry-over from other donors' samples. The rearrangement joins TRBV11-2 to TRBJ2-5; 11 positions agree with TRBD2. The CDR3 region is CASRGSGRAKQETQYF. For the CDR3, the DNA is TGTGCCAGCAGGGGTAGCGGGAGGGCCAAGCAAGAGACCCAGTACTTC.